This T cell receptor (beta chain) was recorded in a study of T cell responses to AZD1222 COVID-19 vaccine. Study conclusions and caveats: Increased Spike-specific TCR breadth and depth were observed after two AZD1222 doses.

In regard to this clone: Its target is unknown.

Germline-derived CDR1 and CDR2 are MNHEY and SVGAGI. The CDR3 loop spans 16 amino acids. Trimming removed 0 bases from V and 0 bases from J; junction bases left unmatched: 4. The repertoire was sequenced with immunoSEQ multiplex PCR; TCRdb's copy has only in-frame clones and lacks some. The sample carries tens of thousands of clones, roughly 86% recorded once. This TCR was recovered from an adult who received the AZD1222 COVID-19 vaccine. The input for sequencing was peripheral blood, taken 28 days after the second AZD1222 dose. The chain has TRBV6-5 and TRBJ2-7, with 8 positions matching TRBD2. The CDR3 region is CASSYSTGTSSYEQYF. The CDR3 DNA is TGTGCCAGCAGTTACTCCACCGGGACTAGCTCCTACGAGCAGTACTTC.